Below are 16 T cell receptor beta chains sequenced from a single sample in a study of PD-L1 blockade in urothelial cancer. Sequencing was performed with immunoSEQ multiplex PCR; in TCRdb, only in-frame clones are kept and a portion is missing. This table holds roughly 62,000 clones, over 75% found once. Sequenced here: PBMCs, sampled around atezolizumab (anti-PD-L1) treatment. These receptors all come from a man between 65 and 85 years old with urothelial cancer.

The chain uses TRBV6-5 and TRBJ2-1, with TRBD1 matching 8 bases. The CDR3 runs to 13 residues. Germline V gives CDR1 MNHEY, CDR2 SVGAGI. The V segment lost 6 bases and the J segment 4 bases; nucleotides outside the gene matches: 2. The CDR3 sequence: CASRTGGYNEQFF. In DNA, the CDR3 is TGTGCCAGCAGAACAGGGGGGTACAATGAGCAGTTCTTC.

The chain links TRBV6-5 to TRBJ1-5, with TRBD1 as a possible D gene (6 bases). Trimming stripped 5 bases from V and 5 bases from J, with 13 bases between. There are 14 residues in the CDR3. The germline gives CDR1 MNHEY, CDR2 SVGAGI. CDR3 DNA sequence: TGTGCCAGCAGTAATTCCGGGACACATCAGCCCCAGCATTTT. Translating it yields CASSNSGTHQPQHF.

The chain links TRBV19 to TRBJ2-5; 10 bases match TRBD1. V gave up 5 bases and J gave up 3 bases; unmatched junction bases: 6. Germline V gene lookup returns CDR1 LNHDA and CDR2 SQIVND (reference sequence). The CDR3 totals 15 residues. Here the CDR3 reads CASSPRTGGEETQYF. The CDR3, as DNA: TGTGCCAGTAGTCCGCGGACAGGGGGGGAAGAGACCCAGTACTTC.

The chain links TRBV6-5 to TRBJ1-1, with D possibly matching TRBD1 (5 bases). The germline gives CDR1 MNHEY, CDR2 SVGAGI. Trimming shortened V by 0 bases and J by 3 bases, and 11 bases separated the two germline ends. The CDR3 runs 15 residues. CDR3 bases: TGTGCCAGCAGTTACTCGTTCAGGGTGGACACTGAAGCTTTCTTT. Translated, it gives CASSYSFRVDTEAFF.

The chain joins TRBV6-6 to TRBJ2-2; no firm D call. Trimming shortened V by 5 bases and J by 2 bases, and 6 bases separated the two germline ends. The CDR3 loop spans 13 amino acids. Germline lookup yields CDR1 MNHNY and CDR2 SVGAGI (reference sequence). CDR3 sequence: CASSDINTGELFF. CDR3 DNA: TGTGCCAGCAGTGACATAAACACCGGGGAGCTGTTTTTT.

The chain has TRBV25-1 and TRBJ1-2, with a tentative D call TRBD1 (5 bases). Looked up from germline, CDR1 is MGHDK and CDR2 is SYGVNS. Between the trimmed V and J ends, which lost 4 bases and 7 bases, there was a span of 16 bases. This CDR3 is built from 14 residues. CDR3 DNA: TGTGCCAGCAGTGGGGGAAAGGGGCTTGGTGGCTACACCTTC. Its protein product is CASSGGKGLGGYTF.

This rearrangement joins TRBV10-3 to TRBJ1-3; the D gene is possibly TRBD1 (6 bases). V was trimmed by 0 bases and J by 4 bases, leaving 13 bases between them. Germline V CDR1 and CDR2: ENHRY, SYGVKD. The CDR3 contains 16 residues. For the CDR3, the DNA is TGTGCCATCAGTGAGTCTGGGGCAGGGGCAGGAAACACCATATATTTT. Its protein is CAISESGAGAGNTIYF.

The chain recombines TRBV6-6 with TRBJ1-1, with 7 bases lining up with TRBD1. The germline CDR1 and CDR2 sequences are MNHNY and SVGAGI (reference sequence). CDR3 size: 15 residues. After removal of 7 bases from V and 0 bases from J, the junction contained 8 bases not matched to a gene. CDR3: CASTPSTGLNTEAFF. CDR3 DNA: TGTGCCAGCACCCCTTCGACAGGGTTGAACACTGAAGCTTTCTTT.

The chain uses TRBV30 and TRBJ2-3, with 9 positions matching TRBD2. The CDR3 has 16 residues. Germline values: CDR1 GTSNPN, CDR2 SVGIG (reference sequence). V was pared by 3 bases and J by 2 bases, with 9 bases of the junction left unmatched. The CDR3 reads CAWSLGLARPTDTQYF. CDR3 coding DNA: TGTGCCTGGAGCCTCGGACTAGCGAGGCCCACAGATACGCAGTATTTT.

This clone was counted only a few times. This chain joins TRBV7-2 and TRBJ2-1, with 7 nucleotides matching TRBD1. This CDR3 is 14 amino acids long. Germline V gene sequence: CDR1 SGHTA, CDR2 FQGNSA. J was trimmed by 8 bases and V by 6 bases; bases with no gene match: 10. CDR3 DNA: TGTGCCAGCAGACCCAGGGGGAATGGGGATGAGCAGTTCTTC. This translates into CASRPRGNGDEQFF.

The V gene is TRBV30, the J gene TRBJ2-1; the match to TRBD2 covers 8 bases. Germline V lookup: CDR1 GTSNPN, CDR2 SVGIG (reference sequence). V lost 1 base, J lost 0 bases, and 2 bases stayed unmatched. This CDR3 contains 15 residues. CDR3 coding DNA: TGTGCCTGGAGTGCGAGCGGGAGCTCCTACAATGAGCAGTTCTTC. As protein: CAWSASGSSYNEQFF.

V gene TRBV12-5 combines with J gene TRBJ2-5; 8 bases are shared with TRBD2. The CDR3 is 13 amino acids. Germline V gene lookup returns CDR1 LGHNT and CDR2 FRNRAP. The V segment lost 9 bases and the J segment 3 bases; nucleotides outside the gene matches: 6. This CDR3 is CASAGGGKETQYF. As DNA, the CDR3 is TGTGCTAGCGCGGGGGGCGGCAAAGAGACCCAGTACTTC.

This rearrangement joins TRBV2 to TRBJ2-7; D unresolved. V dropped 6 bases and J dropped 2 bases, with 11 bases sitting between them. The CDR3 extends over 13 amino acids. CDR1 is SNHLY, CDR2 FYNNEI, per germline. This CDR3 is CASRRMIAYEQYF. The CDR3 DNA reads as TGTGCCAGCAGGAGGATGATTGCCTACGAGCAGTACTTC. The full variable domain, rest sourced from reference TRBV2 and TRBJ2-7, is EPEVTQTPSHQVTQMGQEVILRCVPISNHLYFYWYRQILGQKVEFLVSFYNNEISEKSEIFDDQFSVERPDGSNFTLKIRSTKLEDSAMYFCASRRMIAYEQYFGPGTRLTVT.

CDR3 sequence: CASSSTSGGRGEKLFF. CDR3 nucleotides: TGTGCCAGCAGCTCGACATCAGGGGGCCGAGGTGAAAAACTGTTTTTT. The V and J genes are TRBV5-4 and TRBJ1-4; 8 bases line up with TRBD1. Germline lookup yields CDR1 SGHNT and CDR2 YYREEE (reference sequence). The CDR3 loop spans 16 amino acids. The ends lost 3 bases at V and 7 bases at J; junction bases unmatched: 11.

J is TRBJ1-5 and V is TRBV6-6; weak D call: TRBD1 (6 bases). Trimming left V 5 bases short and J 4 bases short, with 9 bases between. The CDR3 contains 13 residues. The germline gives CDR1 MNHNY, CDR2 SVGAGI (reference sequence). The CDR3 region has the DNA TGTGCCAGCAGTACGACAGGAAATCAGCCCCAGCATTTT. Its translation is CASSTTGNQPQHF.

The chain has TRBV5-1 and TRBJ1-5; D unclear. Trimming removed 5 bases from V and 0 bases from J, with 12 bases in between. The CDR3 sequence is 15 residues long. Germline values: CDR1 SGHRS, CDR2 YFSETQ. The CDR3 sequence is CASSLDGVSNQPQHF. In DNA, the CDR3 is TGCGCCAGCAGTTTAGACGGGGTTAGCAATCAGCCCCAGCATTTT.